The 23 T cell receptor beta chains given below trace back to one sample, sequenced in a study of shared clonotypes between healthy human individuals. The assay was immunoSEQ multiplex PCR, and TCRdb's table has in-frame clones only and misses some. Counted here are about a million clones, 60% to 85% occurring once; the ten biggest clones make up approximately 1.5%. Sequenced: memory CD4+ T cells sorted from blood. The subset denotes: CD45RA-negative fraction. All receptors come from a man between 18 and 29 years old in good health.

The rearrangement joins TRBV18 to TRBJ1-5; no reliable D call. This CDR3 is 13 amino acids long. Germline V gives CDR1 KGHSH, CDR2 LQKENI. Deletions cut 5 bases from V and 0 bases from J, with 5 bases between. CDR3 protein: CASSKDSNQPQHF. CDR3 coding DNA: TGTGCCAGCTCAAAGGATAGCAATCAGCCCCAGCATTTT. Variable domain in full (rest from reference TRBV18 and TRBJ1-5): NAGVMQNPRHLVRRRGQEARLRCSPMKGHSHVYWYRQLPEEGLKFMVYLQKENIIDESGMPKERFSAEFPKEGPSILRIQQVVRGDSAAYFCASSKDSNQPQHFGDGTRLSIL.

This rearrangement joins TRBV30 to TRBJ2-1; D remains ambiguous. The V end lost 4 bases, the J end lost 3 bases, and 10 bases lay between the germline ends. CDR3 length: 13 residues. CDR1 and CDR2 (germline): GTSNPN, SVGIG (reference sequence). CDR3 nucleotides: TGTGCCTGGAATCGTCGCAGCTACAATGAGCAGTTCTTC. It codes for CAWNRRSYNEQFF.

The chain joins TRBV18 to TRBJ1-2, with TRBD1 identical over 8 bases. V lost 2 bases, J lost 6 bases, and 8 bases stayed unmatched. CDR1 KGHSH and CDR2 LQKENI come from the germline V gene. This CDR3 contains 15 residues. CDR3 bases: TGTGCCAGCTCACCAAACCCAGGGGGCGAAGATGGCTACACCTTC. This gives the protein CASSPNPGGEDGYTF.

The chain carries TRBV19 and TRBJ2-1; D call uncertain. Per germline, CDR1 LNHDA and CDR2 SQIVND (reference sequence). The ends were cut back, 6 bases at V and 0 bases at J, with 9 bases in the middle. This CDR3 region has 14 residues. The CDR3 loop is CASRTESSYNEQFF. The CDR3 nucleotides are TGTGCCAGTAGGACGGAGAGCTCCTACAATGAGCAGTTCTTC.

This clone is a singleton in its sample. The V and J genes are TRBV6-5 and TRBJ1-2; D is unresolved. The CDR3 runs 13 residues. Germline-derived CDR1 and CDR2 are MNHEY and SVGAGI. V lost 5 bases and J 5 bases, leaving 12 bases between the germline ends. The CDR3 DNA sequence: TGTGCCAGCAGTCCGATAAAACCATATGGCTACACCTTC. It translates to CASSPIKPYGYTF.

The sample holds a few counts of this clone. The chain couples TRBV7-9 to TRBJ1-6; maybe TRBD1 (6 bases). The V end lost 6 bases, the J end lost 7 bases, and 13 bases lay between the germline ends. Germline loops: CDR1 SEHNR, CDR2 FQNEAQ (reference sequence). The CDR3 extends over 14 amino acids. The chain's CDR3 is CASRQGSGNSPLHF. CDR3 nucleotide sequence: TGTGCCAGCAGACAGGGATCGGGCAATTCACCCCTCCACTTT.

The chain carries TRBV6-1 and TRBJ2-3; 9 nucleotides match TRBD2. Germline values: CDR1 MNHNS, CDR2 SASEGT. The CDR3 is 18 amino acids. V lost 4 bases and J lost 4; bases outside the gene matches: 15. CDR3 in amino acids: CASSVIAGVLRLADTQYF. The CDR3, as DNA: TGTGCCAGCAGTGTAATAGCGGGAGTACTTCGGTTAGCAGATACGCAGTATTTT.

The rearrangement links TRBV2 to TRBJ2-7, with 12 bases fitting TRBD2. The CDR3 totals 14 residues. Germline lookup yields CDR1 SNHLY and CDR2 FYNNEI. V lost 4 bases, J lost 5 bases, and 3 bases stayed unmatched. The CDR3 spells CASSGGLAGHEQYF. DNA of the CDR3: TGTGCCAGCAGTGGGGGACTAGCGGGCCACGAGCAGTACTTC.

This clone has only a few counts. The CDR3 sequence is CASSFGLQGGNEQFF. In nucleotides, the CDR3 is TGTGCCAGCAGCTTTGGACTACAGGGGGGAAATGAGCAGTTCTTC. The chain uses TRBV11-2 and TRBJ2-1, with 8 bases that match TRBD1. Trimming cost V 3 bases and J 7 bases; bases outside gene matches: 8. Germline CDR1 SGHAT, CDR2 FQNNGV. The CDR3 is made up of 15 amino acids.

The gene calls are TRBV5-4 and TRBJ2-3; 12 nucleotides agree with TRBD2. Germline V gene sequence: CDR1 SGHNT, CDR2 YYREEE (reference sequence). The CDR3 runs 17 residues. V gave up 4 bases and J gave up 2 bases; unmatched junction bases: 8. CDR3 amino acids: CASSPWTSGIDTDTQYF. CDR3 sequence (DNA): TGTGCCAGCAGCCCTTGGACTAGCGGGATCGACACAGATACGCAGTATTTT.

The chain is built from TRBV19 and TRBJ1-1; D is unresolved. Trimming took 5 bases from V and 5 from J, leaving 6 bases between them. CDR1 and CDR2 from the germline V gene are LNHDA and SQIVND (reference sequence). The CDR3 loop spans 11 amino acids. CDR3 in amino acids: CASSRLTEAFF. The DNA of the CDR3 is TGTGCCAGTAGTCGGCTGACTGAAGCTTTCTTT.

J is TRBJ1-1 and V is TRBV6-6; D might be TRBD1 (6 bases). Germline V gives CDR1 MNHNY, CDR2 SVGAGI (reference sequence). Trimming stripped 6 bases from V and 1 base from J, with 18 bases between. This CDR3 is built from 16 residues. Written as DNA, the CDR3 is TGTGCCAGCAGCCCCGGGAGGACAGACTCGAACACTGAAGCTTTCTTT. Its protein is CASSPGRTDSNTEAFF.

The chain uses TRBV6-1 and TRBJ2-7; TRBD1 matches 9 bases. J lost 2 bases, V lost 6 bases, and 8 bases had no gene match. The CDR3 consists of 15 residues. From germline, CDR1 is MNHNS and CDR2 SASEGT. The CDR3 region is CASSKGTGLAYEQYF. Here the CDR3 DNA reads TGTGCCAGCAGCAAAGGGACAGGGCTGGCCTACGAGCAGTACTTC.

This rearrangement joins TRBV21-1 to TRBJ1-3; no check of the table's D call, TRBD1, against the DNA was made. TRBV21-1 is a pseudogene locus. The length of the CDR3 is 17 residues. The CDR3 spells CASSTPDRAIPGNTIYF. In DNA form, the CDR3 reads TGTGCCAGCAGCACCCCGGACAGGGCAATCCCTGGAAACACCATATATTTT.

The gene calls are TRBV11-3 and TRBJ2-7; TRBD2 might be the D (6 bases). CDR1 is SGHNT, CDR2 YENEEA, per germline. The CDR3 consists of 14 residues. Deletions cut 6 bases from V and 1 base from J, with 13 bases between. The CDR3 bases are TGTGCCAGCAGGCCGCCTGGGGGGTCCTACGAGCAGTACTTC. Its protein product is CASRPPGGSYEQYF.

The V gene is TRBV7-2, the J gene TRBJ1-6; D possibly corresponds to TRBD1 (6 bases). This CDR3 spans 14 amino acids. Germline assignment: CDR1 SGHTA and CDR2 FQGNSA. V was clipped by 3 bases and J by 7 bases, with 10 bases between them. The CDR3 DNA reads TGTGCCAGCAGCTTTGGAGGGGGGAATTCACCCCTCCACTTT. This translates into CASSFGGGNSPLHF.

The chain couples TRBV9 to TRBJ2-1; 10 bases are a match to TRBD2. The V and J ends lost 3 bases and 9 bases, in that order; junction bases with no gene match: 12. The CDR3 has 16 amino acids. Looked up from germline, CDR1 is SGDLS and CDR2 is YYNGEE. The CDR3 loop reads CASSATRTSGSSEQFF. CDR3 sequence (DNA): TGTGCCAGCAGCGCCACCCGGACTAGCGGCAGCAGTGAGCAGTTCTTC.

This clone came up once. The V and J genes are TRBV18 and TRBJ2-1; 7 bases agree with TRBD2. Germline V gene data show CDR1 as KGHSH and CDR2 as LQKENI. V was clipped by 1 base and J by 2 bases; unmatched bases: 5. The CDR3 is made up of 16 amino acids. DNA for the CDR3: TGTGCCAGCTCACCACGTCTAGCGGAGCCCTACAATGAGCAGTTCTTC. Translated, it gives CASSPRLAEPYNEQFF.

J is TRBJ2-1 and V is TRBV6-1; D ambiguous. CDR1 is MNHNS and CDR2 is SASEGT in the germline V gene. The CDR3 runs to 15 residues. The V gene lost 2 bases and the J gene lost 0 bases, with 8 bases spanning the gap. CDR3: CASSESPRSYNEQFF. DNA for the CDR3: TGTGCCAGCAGTGAAAGCCCCCGCTCCTACAATGAGCAGTTCTTC.

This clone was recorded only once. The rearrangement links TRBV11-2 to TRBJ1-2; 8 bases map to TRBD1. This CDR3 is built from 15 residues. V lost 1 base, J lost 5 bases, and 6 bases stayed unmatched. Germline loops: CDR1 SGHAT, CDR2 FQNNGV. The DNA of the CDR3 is TGTGCCAGCAGCTTAGGGGGACAGGCGGGGTATGGCTACACCTTC. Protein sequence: CASSLGGQAGYGYTF.

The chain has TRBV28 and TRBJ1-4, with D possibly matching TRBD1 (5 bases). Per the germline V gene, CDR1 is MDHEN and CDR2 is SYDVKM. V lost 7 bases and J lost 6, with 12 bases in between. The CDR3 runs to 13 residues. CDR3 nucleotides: TGTGCCAGCACCCGGGGCGATTATGAAAAACTGTTTTTT. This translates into CASTRGDYEKLFF.

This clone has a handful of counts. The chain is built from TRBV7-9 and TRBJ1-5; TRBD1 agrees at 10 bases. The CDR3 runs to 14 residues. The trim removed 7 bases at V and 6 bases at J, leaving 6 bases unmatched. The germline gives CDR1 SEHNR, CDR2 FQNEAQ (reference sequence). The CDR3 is CASTSDRGIQPQHF. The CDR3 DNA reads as TGTGCCAGCACTTCGGACAGGGGGATTCAGCCCCAGCATTTT.

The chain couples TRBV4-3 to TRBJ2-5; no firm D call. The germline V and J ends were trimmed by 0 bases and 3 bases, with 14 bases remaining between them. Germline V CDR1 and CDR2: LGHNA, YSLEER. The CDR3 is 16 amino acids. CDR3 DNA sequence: TGCGCCAGCAGCCAAGATCGTGGAAGCAGAAAAGAGACCCAGTACTTC. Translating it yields CASSQDRGSRKETQYF.